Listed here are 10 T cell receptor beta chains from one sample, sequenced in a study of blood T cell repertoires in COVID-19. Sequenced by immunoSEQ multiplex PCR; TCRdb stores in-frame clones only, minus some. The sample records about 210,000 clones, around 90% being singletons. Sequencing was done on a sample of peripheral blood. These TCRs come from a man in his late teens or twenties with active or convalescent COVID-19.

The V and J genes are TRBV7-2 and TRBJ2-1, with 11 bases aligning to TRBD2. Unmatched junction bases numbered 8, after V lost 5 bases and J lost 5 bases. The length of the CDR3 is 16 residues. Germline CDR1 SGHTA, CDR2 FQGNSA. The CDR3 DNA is TGTGCCAGCAGCACCCGACCGGGACTAGCGGACAATGAGCAGTTCTTC. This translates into CASSTRPGLADNEQFF.

The CDR3 nucleotides are TGTGCCAGCAGCCTAACGCCGGGACAGGGGTTGGGCACTGAAGCTTTCTTT. Its translation is CASSLTPGQGLGTEAFF. The gene calls are TRBV7-8 and TRBJ1-1, with TRBD1 matching 10 bases. Germline-derived CDR1 and CDR2 are SGHVS and FQNEAQ. With V trimmed by 5 bases and J by 4 bases, 13 bases remained unmatched. CDR3 length: 17 residues.

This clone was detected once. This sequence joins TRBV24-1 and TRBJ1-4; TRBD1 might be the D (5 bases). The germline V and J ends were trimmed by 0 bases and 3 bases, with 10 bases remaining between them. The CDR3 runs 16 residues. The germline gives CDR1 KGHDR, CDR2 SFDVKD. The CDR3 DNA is TGTGCCACCAGTGATTTGAGGGCGGGGCCTAATGAAAAACTGTTTTTT. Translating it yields CATSDLRAGPNEKLFF.

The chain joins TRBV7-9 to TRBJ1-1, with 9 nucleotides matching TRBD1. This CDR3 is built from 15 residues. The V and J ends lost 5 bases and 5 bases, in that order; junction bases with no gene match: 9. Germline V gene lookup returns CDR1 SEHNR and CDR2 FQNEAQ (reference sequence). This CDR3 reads CASSRSTGGGTEAFF. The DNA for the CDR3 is TGTGCCAGCAGCCGTTCGACAGGGGGAGGTACTGAAGCTTTCTTT.

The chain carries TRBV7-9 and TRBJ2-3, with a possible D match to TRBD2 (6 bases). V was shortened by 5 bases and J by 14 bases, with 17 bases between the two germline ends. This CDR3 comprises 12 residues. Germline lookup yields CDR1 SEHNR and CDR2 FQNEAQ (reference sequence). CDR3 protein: CASSLGAGFRYF. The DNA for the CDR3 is TGTGCCAGCAGCCTAGGGGCGGGGTTTCGGTATTTT.

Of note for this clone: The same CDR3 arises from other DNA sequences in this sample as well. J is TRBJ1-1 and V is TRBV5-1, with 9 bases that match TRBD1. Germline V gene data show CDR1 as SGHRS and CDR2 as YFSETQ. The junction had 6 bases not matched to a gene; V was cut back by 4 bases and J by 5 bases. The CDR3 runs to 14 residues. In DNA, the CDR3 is TGCGCCAGCAGCACGGGACAGGGACGGACTGAAGCTTTCTTT. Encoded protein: CASSTGQGRTEAFF.

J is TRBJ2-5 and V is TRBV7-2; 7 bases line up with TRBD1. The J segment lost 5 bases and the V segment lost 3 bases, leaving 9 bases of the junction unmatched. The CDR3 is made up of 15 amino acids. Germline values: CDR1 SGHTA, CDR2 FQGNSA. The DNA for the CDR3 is TGTGCCAGCAGCTTCGTGACAGGGAGTGGGGAGACCCAGTACTTC. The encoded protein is CASSFVTGSGETQYF.

CDR3 bases: TGCAGCGTTGATAGGGGGGGGGCAGATACGCAGTATTTT. It specifies CSVDRGGADTQYF. The J gene is TRBJ2-3, the V gene TRBV29-1, with TRBD2 as a possible D gene (7 bases). Between the trimmed V and J ends, which lost 3 bases and 4 bases, there was a span of 11 bases. The CDR3 contains 13 residues. Germline V gene lookup returns CDR1 SQVTM and CDR2 ANQGSEA.

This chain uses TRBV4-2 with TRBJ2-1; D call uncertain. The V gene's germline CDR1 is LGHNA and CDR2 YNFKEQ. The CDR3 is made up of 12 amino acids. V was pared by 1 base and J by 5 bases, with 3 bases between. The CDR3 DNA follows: TGTGCCAGCAGCCAAGTCAACAATGAGCAGTTCTTC. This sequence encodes CASSQVNNEQFF.

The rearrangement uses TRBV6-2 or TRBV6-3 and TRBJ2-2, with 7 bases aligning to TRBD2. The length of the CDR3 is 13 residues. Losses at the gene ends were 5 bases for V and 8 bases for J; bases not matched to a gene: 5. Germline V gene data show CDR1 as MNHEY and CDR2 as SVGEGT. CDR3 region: CASSPTSAGELFF. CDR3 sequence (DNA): TGTGCCAGCAGTCCCACTAGCGCGGGGGAGCTGTTTTTT.